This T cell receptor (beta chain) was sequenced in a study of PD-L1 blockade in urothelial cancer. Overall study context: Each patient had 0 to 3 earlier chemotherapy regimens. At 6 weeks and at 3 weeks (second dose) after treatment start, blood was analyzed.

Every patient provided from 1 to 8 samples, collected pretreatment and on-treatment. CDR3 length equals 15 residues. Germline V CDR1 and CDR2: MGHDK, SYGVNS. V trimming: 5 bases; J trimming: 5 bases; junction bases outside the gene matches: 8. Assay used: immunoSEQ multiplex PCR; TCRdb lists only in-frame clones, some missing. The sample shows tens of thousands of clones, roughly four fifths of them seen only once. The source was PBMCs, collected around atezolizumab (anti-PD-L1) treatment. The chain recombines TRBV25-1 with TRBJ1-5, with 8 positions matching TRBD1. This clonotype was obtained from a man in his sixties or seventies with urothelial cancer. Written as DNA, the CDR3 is TGTGCCAGCAGTCCTGGACAGGGAGTGGATCAGCCCCAGCATTTT. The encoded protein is CASSPGQGVDQPQHF. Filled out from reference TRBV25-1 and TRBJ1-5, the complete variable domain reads EADIYQTPRYLVIGTGKKITLECSQTMGHDKMYWYQQDPGMELHLIHYSYGVNSTEKGDLSSESTVSRIRTEHFPLTLESARPSHTSQYLCASSPGQGVDQPQHFGDGTRLSIL.